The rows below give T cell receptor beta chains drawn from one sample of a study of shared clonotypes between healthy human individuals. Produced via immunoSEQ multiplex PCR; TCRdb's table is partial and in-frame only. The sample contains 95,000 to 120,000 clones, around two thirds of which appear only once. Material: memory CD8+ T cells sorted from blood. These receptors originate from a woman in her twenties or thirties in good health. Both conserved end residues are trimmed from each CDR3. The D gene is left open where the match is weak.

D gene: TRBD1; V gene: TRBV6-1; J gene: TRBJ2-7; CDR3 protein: ASSEAQGGSYEQY
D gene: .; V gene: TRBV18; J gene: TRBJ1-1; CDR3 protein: ATLGQVNTEAF
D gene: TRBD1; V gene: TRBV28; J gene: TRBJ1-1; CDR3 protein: ASTTTPGQLNTEAF
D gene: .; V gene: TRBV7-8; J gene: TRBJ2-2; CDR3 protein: ASSPLVAMNTGELF
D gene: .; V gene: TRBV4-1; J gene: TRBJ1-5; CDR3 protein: ASSVTGTQPQH
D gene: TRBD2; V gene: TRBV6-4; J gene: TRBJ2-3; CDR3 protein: ASSEGLAADTQY
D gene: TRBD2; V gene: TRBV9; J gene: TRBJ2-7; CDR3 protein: ASSVEGLAGAYEQY
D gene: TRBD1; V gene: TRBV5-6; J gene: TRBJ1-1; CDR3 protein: ASSFGTGVSTEAF
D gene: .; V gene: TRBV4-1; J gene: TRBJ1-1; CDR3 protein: ASSLFSGANTEAF
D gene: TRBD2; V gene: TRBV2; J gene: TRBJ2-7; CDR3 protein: ASNFPSAGEGQY
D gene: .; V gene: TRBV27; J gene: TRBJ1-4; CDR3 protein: ASSDGGGLEKLF
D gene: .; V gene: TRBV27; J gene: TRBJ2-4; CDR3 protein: ASSLPGLAKNIQY
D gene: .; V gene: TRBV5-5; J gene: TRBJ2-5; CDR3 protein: ASSLVWDQGAQY
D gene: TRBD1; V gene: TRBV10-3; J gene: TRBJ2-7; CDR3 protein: AISESLDRVQQY
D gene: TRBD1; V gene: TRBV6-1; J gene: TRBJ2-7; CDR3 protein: ASSVSTGTGHSYEQY
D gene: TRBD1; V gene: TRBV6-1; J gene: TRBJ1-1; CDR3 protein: ASSEAEDGTGRAF
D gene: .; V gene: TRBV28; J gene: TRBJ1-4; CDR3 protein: ASSFLPATNEKLF
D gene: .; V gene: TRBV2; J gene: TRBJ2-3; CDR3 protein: ASNLKRQGSDTQY
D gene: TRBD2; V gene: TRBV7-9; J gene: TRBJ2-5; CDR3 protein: ASSQLAGGPFETQY
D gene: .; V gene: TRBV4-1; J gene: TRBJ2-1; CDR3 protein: ASSHANNNEQF